The rows below give T cell receptor beta chains drawn from one sample of a study of control samples from healthy donors and cancer patients. Only in-frame clones appear in the TCRdb table, and some are missing; sequencing was by immunoSEQ multiplex PCR. The sample contains roughly 120,000 clones, 85% to 95% of which appear only once. The material sequenced was blood. All receptors derive from a man under 40 in good health. Both conserved end residues are part of each CDR3. A D gene is named only where the DNA matches it firmly. Clone sizes are given selectively: once, few, many, or a class where the clone is expanded.

v_call	d_call	clone_size	j_call	cdr3_aa	cdr3_nt
TRBV12-3/TRBV12-4	-	-	TRBJ1-2	CASTMDDPAGYTF	TGTGCCAGCACCATGGACGATCCTGCGGGCTACACCTTC
TRBV18	-	-	TRBJ1-2	CASSPTDYGYTF	TGTGCCAGCTCACCGACGGACTATGGCTACACCTTC
TRBV4-1	TRBD2	-	TRBJ2-7	CASSQVSGGHYEQYF	TGCGCCAGCAGCCAAGTGTCGGGGGGTCACTACGAGCAGTACTTC
TRBV18	-	-	TRBJ1-4	CASSLDLDGQEKLFF	TGTGCCAGCTCACTTGATTTAGACGGACAGGAAAAACTGTTTTTT
TRBV27	TRBD1	-	TRBJ1-6	CASSLDREASPLHF	TGTGCCAGCAGTTTAGACAGGGAGGCTTCACCCCTCCACTTT
TRBV2	TRBD1	-	TRBJ1-5	CASSPGQGQPQHF	TGTGCCAGCAGTCCTGGACAGGGGCAGCCCCAGCATTTT
TRBV29-1	-	-	TRBJ2-1	CSGYSGVQFF	TGCAGCGGGTACTCCGGGGTGCAGTTCTTC
TRBV10-3	-	-	TRBJ2-2	CAISIDNTGELFF	TGTGCCATCAGTATCGACAACACCGGGGAGCTGTTTTTT
TRBV6-6	TRBD1	-	TRBJ2-7	CASSKQGASGEQYF	TGTGCCAGCAGTAAACAGGGGGCGTCGGGCGAGCAGTACTTC
TRBV19	TRBD1	-	TRBJ1-5	CASTRDRDSNQPQHF	TGTGCCAGTACCCGGGACAGGGATAGCAATCAGCCCCAGCATTTT
TRBV12-3/TRBV12-4	-	once	TRBJ1-2	CASSVRMNGYTF	TGTGCCAGCAGTGTAAGAATGAATGGCTACACCTTC
TRBV5-1	TRBD1	-	TRBJ2-5	CASSKDRGQETQYF	TGCGCCAGCAGCAAAGACAGGGGACAAGAGACCCAGTACTTC
TRBV10-3	TRBD1	-	TRBJ1-5	CAIRGQNQPQHF	TGTGCCATCAGGGGACAGAATCAGCCCCAGCATTTT
TRBV11-3	-	-	TRBJ2-3	CASPKLITCTDTQYF	TGTGCCAGCCCCAAGTTGATCACCTGCACAGATACGCAGTATTTT
TRBV2	-	-	TRBJ1-1	CASSGGVGANTEAFF	TGTGCCAGCAGTGGAGGGGTGGGGGCGAACACTGAAGCTTTCTTT
TRBV27	-	-	TRBJ1-1	CASSFQGYGEAFF	TGTGCCAGCAGTTTTCAAGGTTATGGTGAAGCTTTCTTT
TRBV14	-	-	TRBJ1-1	CASSLELGTEAFF	TGTGCCAGCAGCCTAGAACTAGGCACTGAAGCTTTCTTT
TRBV30	-	-	TRBJ2-1	CACGTYNEQFF	TGTGCCTGTGGGACCTACAATGAGCAGTTCTTC
TRBV5-1	-	-	TRBJ2-5	CASRGVEETQYF	TGCGCCAGCAGGGGGGTGGAGGAGACCCAGTACTTC
TRBV5-4	TRBD2	-	TRBJ2-3	CASSLQAGKTDTQYF	TGTGCCAGCAGCTTGCAAGCGGGGAAAACAGATACGCAGTATTTT
TRBV7-3	-	-	TRBJ2-6	CASSLSHPGANVLTF	TGTGCCAGCAGCTTATCCCACCCTGGGGCCAACGTCCTGACTTTC
TRBV12-2	-	once	TRBJ1-2	CASRLETPRIYGYTF	TGTGCAAGTCGCTTAGAAACGCCCAGAATCTATGGCTACACCTTC
TRBV10-3	-	-	TRBJ2-5	CAIRQGGAETQYF	TGTGCCATACGGCAGGGGGGCGCGGAGACCCAGTACTTC
TRBV7-2	-	-	TRBJ2-7	CASSLTSYEQYF	TGTGCCAGCAGCTTAACCTCCTACGAGCAGTACTTC